The rows below give T cell receptor beta chains drawn from one sample of a study of lymphopenia after photon versus proton radiotherapy. The assay was immunoSEQ multiplex PCR, and TCRdb's table has in-frame clones only and misses some. Among tens of thousands of clones listed, approximately 95% were seen once. The source material was peripheral blood, sampled from a patient treated with photon-based radiotherapy. These receptors were obtained from a woman between 45 and 65 years old with cholangiocarcinoma. Both conserved end residues are part of each CDR3. The D gene is left open where the match is weak. Only part of the rows carry a size: once, few, many, or a class if the clone is expanded.

-	-	TRBV4-3	TRBJ2-2	TGCGCCAGCAGCCAAGAAGTCCGGAGGAACACCGGGGAGCTGTTTTTT	CASSQEVRRNTGELFF
-	few	TRBV4-3	TRBJ2-1	TGCGCCAGCAGCCAGCAGGGTCGGTCCTCCTACAATGAGCAGTTCTTC	CASSQQGRSSYNEQFF
TRBD1	-	TRBV27	TRBJ1-4	TGTGCCAGCCGGGACAGGGGGTCTGTCGGTAATGAAAAACTGTTTTTT	CASRDRGSVGNEKLFF
TRBD2	-	TRBV5-4	TRBJ2-1	TGTGCCAGCAGCACCGCGGGGGGATTTAGGGGCAATGAGCAGTTCTTC	CASSTAGGFRGNEQFF
-	-	TRBV6-5	TRBJ2-2	TGTGCCAGCAGTTACTCGGAACAGGGCCCTCTCGGGGAGCTGTTTTTT	CASSYSEQGPLGELFF
TRBD1	-	TRBV15	TRBJ1-6	TGTGCCACCAGCAGGGGACAGGGGAACAATTCACCCCTCCACTTT	CATSRGQGNNSPLHF
-	-	TRBV19	TRBJ1-1	TGTGCCAGTAGGACCGCCTCCGGGACGGCGCTTGAAGCTTTCTTT	CASRTASGTALEAFF
-	-	TRBV7-8	TRBJ2-1	TGTGCCAGCAGCTTCGCCGGGACACCCCTTCTCAATGAGCAGTTCTTC	CASSFAGTPLLNEQFF
-	-	TRBV30	TRBJ1-2	TGTGCCTGGAGTGTATCCCCCAGGGACTATGGCTACACCTTC	CAWSVSPRDYGYTF
TRBD2	-	TRBV7-2	TRBJ2-3	TGTGCCAGCAGCTTGACCTCTAGCGGGGTAGGCCCAGATACGCAGTATTTT	CASSLTSSGVGPDTQYF
-	-	TRBV6-6	TRBJ2-7	TGTGCCAGCAGTTACTCTGGGTTAGCCCCCTACGAGCAGTACTTC	CASSYSGLAPYEQYF
TRBD2	once	TRBV4-3	TRBJ2-7	TGCGCCAGCAGCCAACGAGGACTAGCGGGGGCCTTCCCCTACGAGCAGTACTTC	CASSQRGLAGAFPYEQYF
-	once	TRBV18	TRBJ2-7	TGTGCCAGCTCACCACCGGGGGACATTTACGAGCAGTACTTC	CASSPPGDIYEQYF
-	once	TRBV5-6	TRBJ1-3	TGTGCCAGCAGGCTCCGGCAGGGAAACACCATATATTTT	CASRLRQGNTIYF
-	-	TRBV5-1	TRBJ2-3	TGCGCCAGCAGCTTGGAGGGCGCAGGCTCAGATACGCAGTATTTT	CASSLEGAGSDTQYF